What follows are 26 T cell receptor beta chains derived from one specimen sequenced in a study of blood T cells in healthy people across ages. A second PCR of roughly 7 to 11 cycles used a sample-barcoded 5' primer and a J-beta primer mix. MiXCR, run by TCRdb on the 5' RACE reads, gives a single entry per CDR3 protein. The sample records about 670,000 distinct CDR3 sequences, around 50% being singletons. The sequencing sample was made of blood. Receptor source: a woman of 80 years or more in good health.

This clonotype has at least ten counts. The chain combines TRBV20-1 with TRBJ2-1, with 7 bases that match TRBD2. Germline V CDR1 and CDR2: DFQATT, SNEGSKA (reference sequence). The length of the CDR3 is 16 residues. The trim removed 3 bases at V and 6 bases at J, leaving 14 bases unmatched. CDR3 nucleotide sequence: TGCAGTGCTAGCCGTCCGGGGGGTATGGTTTCCAATGAGCAGTTCTTC. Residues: CSASRPGGMVSNEQFF.

CDR3 amino acids: CSVAGTLRVNEQFF. CDR3 bases: TGCAGCGTTGCGGGGACCCTCAGGGTCAATGAGCAGTTCTTC. The chain combines TRBV29-1 with TRBJ2-1; D tentatively fits TRBD1 or TRBD2 (5 bases each). CDR3 length: 14 amino acids. Deletions cut 4 bases from V and 6 bases from J, with 16 bases between. CDR1 and CDR2 (germline): SQVTM, ANQGSEA.

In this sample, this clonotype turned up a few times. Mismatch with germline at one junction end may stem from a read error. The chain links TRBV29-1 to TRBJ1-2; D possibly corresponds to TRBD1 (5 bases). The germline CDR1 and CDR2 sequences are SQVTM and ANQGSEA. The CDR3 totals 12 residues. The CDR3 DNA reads TGCAACGTTTCAGAACAGGACTATGGCTACACCTTC. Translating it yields CNVSEQDYGYTF.

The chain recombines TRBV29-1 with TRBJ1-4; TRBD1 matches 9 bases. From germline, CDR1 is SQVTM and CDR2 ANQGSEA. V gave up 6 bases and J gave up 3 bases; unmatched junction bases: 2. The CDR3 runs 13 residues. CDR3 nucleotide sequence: TGCAGCGTCCGGGACAGGGCTAATGAAAAACTGTTTTTT. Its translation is CSVRDRANEKLFF. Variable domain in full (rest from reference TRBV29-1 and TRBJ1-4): SAVISQKPSRDICQRGTSLTIQCQVDSQVTMMFWYRQQPGQSLTLIATANQGSEATYESGFVIDKFPISRPNLTFSTLTVSNMSPEDSSIYLCSVRDRANEKLFFGSGTQLSVL.

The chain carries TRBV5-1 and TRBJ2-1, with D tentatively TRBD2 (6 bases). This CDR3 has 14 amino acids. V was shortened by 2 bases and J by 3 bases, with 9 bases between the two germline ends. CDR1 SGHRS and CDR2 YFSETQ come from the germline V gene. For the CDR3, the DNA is TGCGCCAGCAGCTTTGGCGGGGTCTACAATGAGCAGTTCTTC. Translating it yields CASSFGGVYNEQFF.

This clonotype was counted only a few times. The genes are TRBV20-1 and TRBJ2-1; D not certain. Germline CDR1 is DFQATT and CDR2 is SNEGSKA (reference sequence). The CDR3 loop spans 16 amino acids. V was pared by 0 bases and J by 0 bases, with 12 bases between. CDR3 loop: CSARDGSRSSYNEQFF. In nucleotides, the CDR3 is TGCAGTGCTAGAGACGGAAGCAGGAGCTCCTACAATGAGCAGTTCTTC.

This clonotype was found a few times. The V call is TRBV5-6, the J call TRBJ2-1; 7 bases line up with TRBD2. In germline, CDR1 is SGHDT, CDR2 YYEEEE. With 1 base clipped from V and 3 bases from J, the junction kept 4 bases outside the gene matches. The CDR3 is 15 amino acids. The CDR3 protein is CASSLRGVFYNEQFF. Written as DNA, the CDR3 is TGTGCCAGCAGCTTGCGGGGGGTCTTCTACAATGAGCAGTTCTTC. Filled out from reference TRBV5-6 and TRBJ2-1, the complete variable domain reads DAGVTQSPTHLIKTRGQQVTLRCSPKSGHDTVSWYQQALGQGPQFIFQYYEEEERQRGNFPDRFSGHQFPNYSSELNVNALLLGDSALYLCASSLRGVFYNEQFFGPGTRLTVL.

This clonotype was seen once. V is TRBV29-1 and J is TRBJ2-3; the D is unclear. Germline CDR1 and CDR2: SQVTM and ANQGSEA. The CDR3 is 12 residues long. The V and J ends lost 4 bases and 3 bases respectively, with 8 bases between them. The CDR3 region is CSVALGTDTQYF. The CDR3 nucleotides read TGCAGCGTTGCGTTGGGTACAGATACGCAGTATTTT.

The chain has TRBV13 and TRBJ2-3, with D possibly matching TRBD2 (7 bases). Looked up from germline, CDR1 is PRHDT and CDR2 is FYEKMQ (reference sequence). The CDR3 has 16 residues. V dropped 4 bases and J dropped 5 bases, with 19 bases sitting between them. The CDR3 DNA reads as TGTGCCAGCAGCTCCTATGACGGGGGGCCGAAAGATACGCAGTATTTT. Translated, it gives CASSSYDGGPKDTQYF.

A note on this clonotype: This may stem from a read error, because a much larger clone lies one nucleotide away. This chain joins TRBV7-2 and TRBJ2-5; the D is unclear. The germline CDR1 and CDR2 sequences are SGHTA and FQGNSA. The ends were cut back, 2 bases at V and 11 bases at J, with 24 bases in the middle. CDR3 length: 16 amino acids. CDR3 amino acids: CASSLFPRAIYNEQYF. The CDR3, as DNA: TGTGCCAGCAGCTTATTTCCAAGGGCAATTTACAATGAGCAGTACTTC.

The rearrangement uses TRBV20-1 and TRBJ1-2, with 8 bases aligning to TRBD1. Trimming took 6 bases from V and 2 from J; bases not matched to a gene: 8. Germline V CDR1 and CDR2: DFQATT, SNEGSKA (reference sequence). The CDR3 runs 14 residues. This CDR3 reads CSALTGDRNYGYTF. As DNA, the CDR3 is TGCAGTGCCCTGACCGGGGACAGGAACTATGGCTACACCTTC.

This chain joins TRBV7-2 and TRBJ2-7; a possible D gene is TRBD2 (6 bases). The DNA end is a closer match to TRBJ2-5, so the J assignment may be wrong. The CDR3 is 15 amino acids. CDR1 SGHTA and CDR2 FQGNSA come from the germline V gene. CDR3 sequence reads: CASSFQGLLGETQYF. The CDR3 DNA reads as TGTGCCAGCAGCTTCCAGGGACTCCTCGGGGAGACCCAGTACTTC.

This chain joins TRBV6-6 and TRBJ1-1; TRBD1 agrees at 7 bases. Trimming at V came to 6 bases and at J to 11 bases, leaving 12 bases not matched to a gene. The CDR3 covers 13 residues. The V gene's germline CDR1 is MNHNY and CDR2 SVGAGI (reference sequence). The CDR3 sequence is CASSGRQGGAAFF. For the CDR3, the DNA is TGTGCCAGCAGCGGACGACAGGGCGGAGCGGCTTTCTTT.

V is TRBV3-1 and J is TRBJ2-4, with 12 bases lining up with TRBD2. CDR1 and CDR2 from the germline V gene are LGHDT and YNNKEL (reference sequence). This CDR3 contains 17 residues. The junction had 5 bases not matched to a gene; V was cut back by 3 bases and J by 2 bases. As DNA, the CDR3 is TGTGCCAGCAGCCAGCTAGCGGGAGGGTTAACCAAAAACATTCAGTACTTC. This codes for CASSQLAGGLTKNIQYF.

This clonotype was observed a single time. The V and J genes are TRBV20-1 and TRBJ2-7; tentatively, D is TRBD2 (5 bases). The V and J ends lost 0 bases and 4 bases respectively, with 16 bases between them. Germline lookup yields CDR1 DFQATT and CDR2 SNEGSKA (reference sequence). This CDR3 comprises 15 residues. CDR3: CSARDLIGGLYEQYF. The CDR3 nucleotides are TGCAGTGCTAGAGATCTTATCGGCGGGCTTTACGAGCAGTACTTC.

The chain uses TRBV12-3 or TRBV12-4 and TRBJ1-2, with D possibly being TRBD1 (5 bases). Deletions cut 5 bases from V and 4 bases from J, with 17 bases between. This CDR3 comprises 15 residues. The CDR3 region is CASSLSSDSSYGYTF. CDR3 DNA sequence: TGTGCCAGCAGTCTCTCCTCCGACAGTAGCTATGGCTACACCTTC.

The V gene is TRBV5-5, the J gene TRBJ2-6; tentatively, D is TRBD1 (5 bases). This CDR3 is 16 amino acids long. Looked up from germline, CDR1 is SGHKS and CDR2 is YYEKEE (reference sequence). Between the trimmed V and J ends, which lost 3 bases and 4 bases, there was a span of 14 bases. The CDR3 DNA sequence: TGTGCCAGCAGCTATACAGGTTCCTCCGGGGCCAACGTCCTGACTTTC. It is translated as CASSYTGSSGANVLTF.

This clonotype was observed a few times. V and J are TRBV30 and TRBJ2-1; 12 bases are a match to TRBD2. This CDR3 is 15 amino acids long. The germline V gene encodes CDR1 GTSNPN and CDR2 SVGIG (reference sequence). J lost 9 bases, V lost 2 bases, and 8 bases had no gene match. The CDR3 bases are TGTGCCTGGAGTTATCGACTAGCGGGAGTTACTGAGCAGTTCTTC. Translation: CAWSYRLAGVTEQFF.

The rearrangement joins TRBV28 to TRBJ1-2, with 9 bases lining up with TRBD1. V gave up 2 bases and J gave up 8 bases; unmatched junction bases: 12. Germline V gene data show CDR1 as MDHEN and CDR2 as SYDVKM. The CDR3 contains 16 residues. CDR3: CASSLVPGQGKGGYTF. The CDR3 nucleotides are TGTGCCAGCAGTTTAGTCCCGGGACAGGGTAAAGGGGGCTACACCTTC.

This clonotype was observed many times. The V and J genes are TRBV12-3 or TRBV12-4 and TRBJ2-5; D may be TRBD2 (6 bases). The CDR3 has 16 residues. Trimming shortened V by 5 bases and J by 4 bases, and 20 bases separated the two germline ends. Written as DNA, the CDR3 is TGTGCCAGCAGTCGGTCTGAGCGGAGGGTACGAGAGACCCAGTACTTC. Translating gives CASSRSERRVRETQYF.

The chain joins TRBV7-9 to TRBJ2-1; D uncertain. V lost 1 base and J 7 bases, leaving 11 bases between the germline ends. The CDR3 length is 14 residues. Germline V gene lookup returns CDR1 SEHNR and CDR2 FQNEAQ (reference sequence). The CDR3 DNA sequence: TGTGCCAGCAGCTTAGGTCAGGAGAGAAATGAGCAGTTCTTC. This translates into CASSLGQERNEQFF.

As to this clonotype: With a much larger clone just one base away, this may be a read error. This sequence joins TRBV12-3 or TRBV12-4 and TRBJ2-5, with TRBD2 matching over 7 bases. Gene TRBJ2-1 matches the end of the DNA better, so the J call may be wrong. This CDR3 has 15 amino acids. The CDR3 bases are TGTGCCAGCACCGCTGGGGGGGGAGATCAAGAGACCCAGTTCTTC. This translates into CASTAGGGDQETQFF.

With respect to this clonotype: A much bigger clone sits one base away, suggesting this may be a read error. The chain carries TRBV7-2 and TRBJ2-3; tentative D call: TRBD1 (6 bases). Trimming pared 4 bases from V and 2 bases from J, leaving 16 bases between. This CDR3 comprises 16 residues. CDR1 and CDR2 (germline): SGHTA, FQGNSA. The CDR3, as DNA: TGTGCCAGCAGCTCTAACAGGGTTGGGGACACAGATACGCAGTATTTT. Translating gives CASSSNRVGDTDTQYF.

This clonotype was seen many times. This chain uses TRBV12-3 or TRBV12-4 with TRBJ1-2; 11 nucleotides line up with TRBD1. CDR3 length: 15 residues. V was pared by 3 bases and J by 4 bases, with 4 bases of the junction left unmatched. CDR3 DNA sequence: TGTGCCAGCAGTTTGGACAGGGGGCTTACCTATGGCTACACCTTC. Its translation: CASSLDRGLTYGYTF.

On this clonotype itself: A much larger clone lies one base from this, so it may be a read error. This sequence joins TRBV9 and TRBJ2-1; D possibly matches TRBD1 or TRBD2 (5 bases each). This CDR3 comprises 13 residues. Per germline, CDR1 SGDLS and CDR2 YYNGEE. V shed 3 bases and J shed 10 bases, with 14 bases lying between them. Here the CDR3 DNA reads TGTGCCAGCAGCGCAGCGGACAACTCCGAGCAGTTCTTC. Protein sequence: CASSAADNSEQFF.

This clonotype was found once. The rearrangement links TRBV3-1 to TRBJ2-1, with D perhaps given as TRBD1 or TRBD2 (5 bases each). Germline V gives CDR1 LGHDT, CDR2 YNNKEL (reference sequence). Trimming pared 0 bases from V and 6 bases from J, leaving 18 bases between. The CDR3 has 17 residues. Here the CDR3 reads CASSQDKEGRQRNEQFF. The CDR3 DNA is TGTGCCAGCAGCCAAGATAAAGAAGGGAGACAGCGCAATGAGCAGTTCTTC.